This T cell receptor beta chain was recorded in a study of shared clonotypes between healthy human individuals. V was cut by 4 bases and J by 2 bases, with 9 bases left in between. This CDR3 contains 13 residues. Germline loops: CDR1 MGHRA, CDR2 YSYEKL. CD45RO-negative, CCR7-positively selected cells formed the naive CD8 fraction, excluding terminally differentiated effector memory CD45RA+ cells. The table came from immunoSEQ multiplex PCR; TCRdb's copy has only in-frame clones and leaves some out. This table has about 2 million clones, 85% to 95% appearing once. V is TRBV4-1 and J is TRBJ2-7; D perhaps matches TRBD2 (5 bases). Material: naive CD8+ T cells sorted from blood. The sequence derives from a man aged 18 to 35 in good health. The CDR3 protein is CASSPRGTYEQYF. CDR3 in DNA: TGCGCCAGCAGCCCCCGAGGGACCTACGAGCAGTACTTC.